A selection of T cell receptor beta chains follows, all from one sample in a study of CD8 T cells in ankylosing spondylitis. One entry per CDR3 protein, called by TCRdb with MiXCR from the 5' RACE reads. In the table there are about 330,000 distinct CDR3 sequences, around 7.6% of which are singletons. Material for sequencing was blood, either unsorted or a sorted T cell fraction (not recorded which). These TCRs come from a male donor with ankylosing spondylitis. Both conserved end residues are part of each CDR3. Clone size is given for some rows only: seen once, a few or many times, or a class if the clone is expanded.

j_gene: TRBJ2-1
v_gene: TRBV29-1
abundance: .
len: 13
CDR3aa: CSVDTLEYNEQFF

j_gene: TRBJ2-1
v_gene: TRBV3-1
abundance: .
len: 12
CDR3aa: CASSQYRYEQFF

j_gene: TRBJ2-2
v_gene: TRBV20-1
abundance: many
len: 14
CDR3aa: CSATDQSGAGELFF

j_gene: TRBJ1-2
v_gene: TRBV4-1
abundance: .
len: 15
CDR3aa: CASRSFRQDNYGYTF

j_gene: TRBJ2-3
v_gene: TRBV6-2/TRBV6-3
abundance: .
len: 14
CDR3aa: CASMKTSGRDTQYF

j_gene: TRBJ2-3
v_gene: TRBV15
abundance: few
len: 16
CDR3aa: CATSRDLTGGIDTQYF

j_gene: TRBJ1-4
v_gene: TRBV20-1
abundance: .
len: 13
CDR3aa: CSAQRATNVKLFF

j_gene: TRBJ2-7
v_gene: TRBV27
abundance: few
len: 10
CDR3aa: CAPNRGEQYF

j_gene: TRBJ2-7
v_gene: TRBV9
abundance: few
len: 14
CDR3aa: CASSPDAGAYEQYF

j_gene: TRBJ2-5
v_gene: TRBV5-5
abundance: many
len: 13
CDR3aa: CASSLGPGETQYF

j_gene: TRBJ1-5
v_gene: TRBV6-6
abundance: .
len: 13
CDR3aa: CASSSRESQPQHF

j_gene: TRBJ2-1
v_gene: TRBV2
abundance: many
len: 12
CDR3aa: CASSGETLKVFF

j_gene: TRBJ2-1
v_gene: TRBV11-3
abundance: few
len: 14
CDR3aa: CASSLRRNYNEQFF

j_gene: TRBJ2-7
v_gene: TRBV6-1
abundance: many
len: 15
CDR3aa: CASKPLAGEIYEQYF

j_gene: TRBJ2-1
v_gene: TRBV6-4
abundance: few
len: 15
CDR3aa: CASSQSGTTYNEQFF

j_gene: TRBJ2-7
v_gene: TRBV14
abundance: many
len: 15
CDR3aa: CASSQQGLAGYEQYF

j_gene: TRBJ2-7
v_gene: TRBV20-1
abundance: many
len: 11
CDR3aa: CSARKDYEQYF

j_gene: TRBJ2-1
v_gene: TRBV11-2
abundance: .
len: 15
CDR3aa: CASSLGRSTYNEQFF

j_gene: TRBJ2-4
v_gene: TRBV11-3
abundance: .
len: 14
CDR3aa: CASSRGRAENIQYF

j_gene: TRBJ2-3
v_gene: TRBV7-2
abundance: .
len: 15
CDR3aa: CASSLMGSGTDTQYF

j_gene: TRBJ2-2
v_gene: TRBV29-1
abundance: .
len: 13
CDR3aa: CSVAGANTGELFF

j_gene: TRBJ2-3
v_gene: TRBV2
abundance: .
len: 15
CDR3aa: CASSEAGRVADTQYF

j_gene: TRBJ1-1
v_gene: TRBV4-2
abundance: few
len: 13
CDR3aa: CASSHPEGTEAFF

j_gene: TRBJ1-6
v_gene: TRBV21-1
abundance: many
len: 15
CDR3aa: CASLGHLPYNSPLHF

j_gene: TRBJ1-5
v_gene: TRBV11-2
abundance: .
len: 15
CDR3aa: CASSLGDRGFQPQHF

j_gene: TRBJ2-1
v_gene: TRBV4-3
abundance: few
len: 13
CDR3aa: CASSQDIVNEQFF

j_gene: TRBJ2-3
v_gene: TRBV12-3/TRBV12-4
abundance: .
len: 17
CDR3aa: CASSLRVAGPSTDTQYF

j_gene: TRBJ2-1
v_gene: TRBV5-6
abundance: many
len: 14
CDR3aa: CASSLYQYSDEQFF

j_gene: TRBJ1-5
v_gene: TRBV2
abundance: few
len: 18
CDR3aa: CASSNNPDRYDSNQPQHF